This TCR beta chain was identified in a study of shared clonotypes between healthy human individuals. Study-wide context: A couple of women and a few men aged 18 to 49 made up the donors. Overall study findings and caveats: Among donors, clonotype sharing was expected to be affected by sequencing depth.

About this clone: Its specificity is unknown.

The data were produced by immunoSEQ multiplex PCR, yet TCRdb's version contains in-frame clones alone and is incomplete. The table has approximately 620,000 clones, around 97% seen once. Germline trimming cut 3 bases from V and 7 bases from J; bases unmatched to any gene: 12. Germline CDR1 reads KGHSH; CDR2 reads LQKENI. The CDR3 contains 17 residues. This chain joins TRBV18 and TRBJ2-7, with 13 bases aligning to TRBD2. The sample comprised naive CD4+ T cells sorted from blood. Indicated subset: CD45RA+ positively selected. The sequence was collected from a woman aged 25-40 years in good health. This CDR3 reads CASSPPPLAGGPREQYF. The CDR3 nucleotides read TGTGCCAGCTCACCCCCCCCACTAGCGGGAGGGCCGAGGGAGCAGTACTTC.